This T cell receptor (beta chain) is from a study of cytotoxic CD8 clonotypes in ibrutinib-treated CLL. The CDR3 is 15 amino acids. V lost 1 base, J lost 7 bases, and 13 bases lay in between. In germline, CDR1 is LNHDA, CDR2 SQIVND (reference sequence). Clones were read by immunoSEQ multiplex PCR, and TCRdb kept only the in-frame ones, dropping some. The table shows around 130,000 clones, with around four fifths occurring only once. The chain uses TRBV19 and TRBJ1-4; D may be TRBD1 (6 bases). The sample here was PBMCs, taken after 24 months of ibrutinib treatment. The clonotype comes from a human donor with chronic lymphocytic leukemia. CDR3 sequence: CASSIASQGGEKLFF. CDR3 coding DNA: TGTGCCAGTAGTATAGCCTCACAGGGAGGTGAAAAACTGTTTTTT. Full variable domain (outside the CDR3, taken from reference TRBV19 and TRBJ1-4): DGGITQSPKYLFRKEGQNVTLSCEQNLNHDAMYWYRQDPGQGLRLIYYSQIVNDFQKGDIAEGYSVSREKKESFPLTVTSAQKNPTAFYLCASSIASQGGEKLFFGSGTQLSVL.